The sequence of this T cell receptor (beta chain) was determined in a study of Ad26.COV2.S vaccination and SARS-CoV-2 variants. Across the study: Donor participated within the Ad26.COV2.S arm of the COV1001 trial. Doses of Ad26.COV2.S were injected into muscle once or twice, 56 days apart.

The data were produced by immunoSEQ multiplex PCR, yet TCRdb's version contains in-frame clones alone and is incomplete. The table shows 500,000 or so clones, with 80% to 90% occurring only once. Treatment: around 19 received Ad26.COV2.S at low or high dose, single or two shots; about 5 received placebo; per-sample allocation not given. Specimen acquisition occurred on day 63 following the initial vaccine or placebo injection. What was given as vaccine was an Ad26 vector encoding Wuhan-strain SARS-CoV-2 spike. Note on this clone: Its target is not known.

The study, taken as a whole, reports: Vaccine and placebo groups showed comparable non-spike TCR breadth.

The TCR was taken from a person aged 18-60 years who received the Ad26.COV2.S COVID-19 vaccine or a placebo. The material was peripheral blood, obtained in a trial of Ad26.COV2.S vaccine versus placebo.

CDR3 nucleotide sequence: TGTGCCAGCAGTGAAAGTGGGGAGACCCAGTACTTC. Its translation: CASSESGETQYF. The chain is built from TRBV2 and TRBJ2-5; D gene unclear. This CDR3 comprises 12 residues. V was shortened by 2 bases and J by 5 bases, with 6 bases between the two germline ends. Germline-derived CDR1 and CDR2 are SNHLY and FYNNEI.